The entry below describes one T cell receptor beta chain. Its specificity is not known. The sample is drawn from a study of T cell responses to AZD1222 COVID-19 vaccine. General study results and limits: Reports indicate that nearly half of spike-specific TCRs are directed at unmutated variant regions. Spike-wide coverage was observed for vaccine-associated CD4 TCRs, with dominant responses at 160-218 and 743-854. Just a handful of people given AZD1222 tested seropositive at baseline.

This CDR3 is built from 17 residues. V lost 5 bases and J 7 bases, leaving 25 bases between the germline ends. The germline V gene encodes CDR1 MDHEN and CDR2 SYDVKM. The data were produced by immunoSEQ multiplex PCR, yet TCRdb's version contains in-frame clones alone and is incomplete. The repertoire holds about 150,000 clones, with 85% to 90% as singletons. Sequencing was performed on peripheral blood, taken on day 0 of AZD1222 vaccination. This chain connects TRBV28 to TRBJ2-3; either TRBD1 or TRBD2 may supply D (5 bases each). The receptor comes from an adult in good health. DNA of the CDR3: TGTGCCAGCAGTCCTCCCCCTCAGGGAGAGGGTTCTTATACGCAGTATTTT. It yields the protein CASSPPPQGEGSYTQYF.